Listed below are T cell receptor beta chains from one sample, sequenced in a study of blood T cell repertoires in COVID-19. Assay used: immunoSEQ multiplex PCR; TCRdb lists only in-frame clones, some missing. Of some 130,000 clones in the sample, roughly two thirds were seen once. Input material: peripheral blood. These receptors were taken from a woman aged 70 to 79 with acute or convalescent COVID-19. The CDR3 runs from the conserved cysteine through the conserved F or W. The D gene is left open where the match is weak. The size of a clone is reported for some rows only, either as once, few or many, or as a class for expanded clones.

d_call j_call v_call clone_size cdr3_aa cdr3_nt
TRBD1 TRBJ1-2 TRBV20-1 . CSASSVDRADYGYTF TGCAGTGCTAGTTCTGTCGACAGGGCGGACTATGGCTACACCTTC
. TRBJ2-7 TRBV7-2 . CASSAPGTPSYEQYF TGTGCCAGCAGCGCTCCCGGGACACCTTCCTACGAGCAGTACTTC
. TRBJ1-4 TRBV18 few CASSPTAGKADEKLFF TGTGCCAGCTCACCGACTGCGGGGAAGGCGGATGAAAAACTGTTTTTT
TRBD2 TRBJ2-1 TRBV27 . CANRPREVGNEQFF TGTGCCAATCGACCCCGGGAGGTCGGAAATGAGCAGTTCTTC
. TRBJ1-2 TRBV5-5 once CASSYQARLGYTF TGTGCCAGCAGCTATCAAGCACGCCTTGGCTACACCTTC
. TRBJ2-7 TRBV20-1 . CSAREYNEQYF TGCAGTGCTAGAGAGTATAATGAGCAGTACTTC
TRBD2 TRBJ2-3 TRBV28 . CASRLGFLAGESDTQYF TGTGCCAGCAGACTGGGGTTTTTAGCGGGAGAATCAGATACGCAGTATTTT
TRBD1 TRBJ2-1 TRBV11-2 . CASSLATGTGLRYNEQFF TGTGCCAGCAGCTTAGCCACCGGGACAGGGTTAAGATACAATGAGCAGTTCTTC
TRBD1 TRBJ1-1 TRBV6-1 . CASSEAGQGRSEAFF TGTGCCAGCAGTGAAGCGGGACAGGGTAGGTCCGAAGCTTTCTTT
TRBD2 TRBJ2-5 TRBV2 . CASHWAGGQETQYF TGTGCCAGCCACTGGGCGGGGGGCCAGGAGACCCAGTACTTC
. TRBJ1-3 TRBV6-5 . CASSSLSGNTIYF TGTGCCAGCAGTTCCCTATCCGGAAACACCATATATTTT
. TRBJ2-5 TRBV19 . CASSQGDQETQYF TGTGCCAGTAGCCAAGGGGACCAAGAGACCCAGTACTTC
. TRBJ2-1 TRBV7-2 . CASSSSSYNEQFF TGTGCCAGCAGCTCCTCCTCTTACAATGAGCAGTTCTTC
TRBD2 TRBJ2-3 TRBV6-5 . CASSFRREGDTQYF TGTGCCAGCAGTTTTCGTCGGGAGGGGGATACGCAGTATTTT
TRBD1 TRBJ1-6 TRBV5-1 once CASSRGTGDYNSPLHF TGCGCCAGCAGCCGTGGGACAGGAGACTATAATTCACCCCTCCACTTT
TRBD1 TRBJ1-2 TRBV11-2 . CASSLDRGSTYGYTF TGTGCCAGCAGCTTAGACAGGGGGTCTACCTATGGCTACACCTTC
TRBD2 TRBJ2-5 TRBV5-1 . CASSLTSGPRETQYF TGCGCCAGCAGCTTGACTAGCGGCCCACGAGAGACCCAGTACTTC
. TRBJ1-2 TRBV18 few CASSPGPPYGYTF TGTGCCAGCTCGCCTGGCCCTCCCTATGGCTACACCTTC
. TRBJ2-5 TRBV3-1/TRBV3-2 . CASSQRSGAETQYF TGTGCCAGCAGCCAAAGGTCGGGAGCAGAGACCCAGTACTTC
. TRBJ2-7 TRBV5-6 . CASSSGPTAGYEQYF TGTGCCAGCAGCTCGGGACCTACAGCGGGCTACGAGCAGTACTTC
. TRBJ1-1 TRBV6-1 . CASREAIPPEAFF TGTGCCAGCCGCGAAGCCATTCCCCCTGAAGCTTTCTTT
TRBD1 TRBJ1-2 TRBV7-8 . CASSRGQVFYGYTF TGTGCCAGCAGCCGCGGACAGGTTTTCTATGGCTACACCTTC
TRBD2 TRBJ2-2 TRBV25-1 medium-sized CASSGTSGRGAGELFF TGTGCCAGCAGTGGGACTAGCGGGAGGGGGGCCGGGGAGCTGTTTTTT
. TRBJ1-1 TRBV28 . CASSKLLRGETEAFF TGTGCCAGCAGTAAACTACTTCGCGGCGAGACTGAAGCTTTCTTT
. TRBJ2-7 TRBV2 few CASSGDTGYEQYF TGTGCCAGCAGCGGGGACACAGGCTACGAGCAGTACTTC
TRBD1 TRBJ2-7 TRBV7-8 . CASSLTTGTSYEQYF TGTGCCAGCAGCTTAACGACAGGGACCTCCTACGAGCAGTACTTC
TRBD1 TRBJ2-5 TRBV5-1 . CASRTGTGEETQYF TGCGCCAGCAGGACGGGGACAGGGGAAGAGACCCAGTACTTC
. TRBJ2-7 TRBV11-2 . CASRRQRTGSYEQYF TGTGCCAGCAGACGACAGAGAACAGGCTCCTACGAGCAGTACTTC
TRBD2 TRBJ2-5 TRBV29-1 . CSVARLAGLQETQYF TGCAGCGTCGCCAGACTAGCGGGCCTCCAAGAGACCCAGTACTTC
. TRBJ1-1 TRBV6-2/TRBV6-3 . CASSYTANTEAFF TGTGCCAGCAGTTACACAGCGAACACTGAAGCTTTCTTT
TRBD2 TRBJ2-7 TRBV25-1 . CASSEFCRLAGGYEQYF TGTGCCAGCAGTGAATTTTGTAGACTAGCGGGGGGCTACGAGCAGTACTTC
TRBD2 TRBJ2-7 TRBV11-2 few CASSLDGTSGRAYEQYF TGTGCCAGCAGCTTAGATGGGACTAGCGGGAGGGCCTACGAGCAGTACTTC
TRBD2 TRBJ2-2 TRBV9 . CASSEGTSWKTGELFF TGTGCCAGCAGCGAAGGGACTAGCTGGAAGACCGGGGAGCTGTTTTTT
TRBD2 TRBJ2-1 TRBV5-5 . CASSLKAAGGPYNEQFF TGTGCCAGCAGCTTAAAAGCAGCGGGGGGGCCGTACAATGAGCAGTTCTTC
TRBD2 TRBJ2-3 TRBV3-1/TRBV3-2 . CASSPPSGRVTDTQYF TGTGCCAGCAGCCCGCCTAGCGGGAGAGTCACAGATACGCAGTATTTT
. TRBJ1-2 TRBV14 . CASSQNSAHRVFTF TGTGCCAGCAGCCAAAATAGCGCTCACAGGGTATTCACCTTC
TRBD2 TRBJ2-1 TRBV7-8 once CASSLFLAGTSGRNEQFF TGTGCCAGCAGCTTATTTTTGGCGGGGACTAGCGGACGCAATGAGCAGTTCTTC
TRBD1 TRBJ1-4 TRBV5-1 . CASSLAGQGREKLFF TGCGCCAGCAGCTTAGCGGGACAGGGTCGGGAAAAACTGTTTTTT
. TRBJ2-2 TRBV7-2 . CASSLQGDTGELFF TGTGCCAGCAGCCTTCAGGGTGACACCGGGGAGCTGTTTTTT
. TRBJ1-2 TRBV6-5 once CASRSDSGRGYTF TGTGCCAGCAGGTCCGACAGTGGCAGGGGCTACACCTTC
TRBD1 TRBJ1-4 TRBV5-1 once CASSWRPGQGAPNEKLFF TGCGCCAGCAGCTGGCGCCCGGGACAGGGGGCTCCTAATGAAAAACTGTTTTTT
. TRBJ2-7 TRBV18 . CASSPETLPGVQQYF TGTGCCAGCTCACCGGAGACCCTGCCGGGGGTGCAGCAGTACTTC
TRBD1 TRBJ1-1 TRBV13 . CASSLIGTGNTEAFF TGTGCCAGCAGCCTGATCGGGACAGGGAACACTGAAGCTTTCTTT
TRBD1 TRBJ2-7 TRBV24-1 . CATSDPGTGNYEQYF TGTGCCACCAGTGACCCCGGGACAGGGAACTACGAGCAGTACTTC
TRBD1 TRBJ2-7 TRBV28 . CASSSPGQSSYEQYF TGTGCCAGCAGTTCCCCGGGACAGAGCTCCTACGAGCAGTACTTC
TRBD1 TRBJ2-3 TRBV6-5 . CASSPRQGGADTQYF TGTGCCAGCAGCCCCCGACAGGGGGGGGCAGATACGCAGTATTTT
TRBD1 TRBJ1-6 TRBV7-9 . CASSLGHGTGRNSPLHF TGTGCCAGCAGCTTAGGTCACGGGACAGGGAGGAATTCACCCCTCCACTTT
TRBD2 TRBJ2-1 TRBV7-2 few CASSSRLAGFSSYNEQFF TGTGCCAGCAGCTCCCGACTAGCGGGTTTCAGCTCCTACAATGAGCAGTTCTTC
TRBD1 TRBJ1-1 TRBV7-9 . CASKASGGWGTEAFF TGTGCCAGCAAAGCGTCAGGGGGTTGGGGCACTGAAGCTTTCTTT
TRBD1 TRBJ1-1 TRBV2 . CASSDGTGGRNTEAFF TGTGCCAGCAGTGATGGGACAGGGGGCCGAAACACTGAAGCTTTCTTT
. TRBJ2-3 TRBV18 . CASSPGLGDTQYF TGTGCCAGCTCACCCGGACTCGGAGATACGCAGTATTTT
. TRBJ1-1 TRBV4-3 few CASSQEGGADTEAFF TGCGCCAGCAGCCAAGAGGGGGGGGCTGACACTGAAGCTTTCTTT
. TRBJ2-2 TRBV6-5 few CASKEHNTGELFF TGTGCCAGCAAAGAGCATAACACCGGGGAGCTGTTTTTT
. TRBJ2-1 TRBV2 . CASNDLSNEQFF TGTGCCAGCAATGATCTCAGCAATGAGCAGTTCTTC